Presented here are 25 T cell receptor beta chains from one specimen sequenced in a study of blood T cell repertoires in COVID-19. TCRdb keeps only in-frame clones here, not all; method: immunoSEQ multiplex PCR. The sample includes more than 30,000 clones, roughly nine tenths of them seen just once. Specimen: peripheral blood. The receptor set was obtained from a woman of 80 years or more with active or convalescent COVID-19.

The rearrangement uses TRBV7-9 and TRBJ1-2, with a weak D call TRBD1 (6 bases). The germline V gene has CDR1 SEHNR and CDR2 FQNEAQ (reference sequence). Deletions cut 5 bases from V and 4 bases from J, with 11 bases between. This CDR3 region has 13 residues. The CDR3 sequence: CASSPGQSYGYTF. CDR3 nucleotide sequence: TGTGCCAGCAGCCCCGGACAGAGCTATGGCTACACCTTC.

This clone was counted between two and nine times. The DNA for the CDR3 is TGCAGTGCTAGTCCCAGGGTTAGCAATCAGCCCCAGCATTTT. Protein sequence: CSASPRVSNQPQHF. The V and J genes are TRBV20-1 and TRBJ1-5; maybe TRBD1 (5 bases). Trimming took 3 bases from V and 0 from J, leaving 9 bases between them. CDR1 is DFQATT and CDR2 is SNEGSKA in the germline V gene (reference sequence). This CDR3 has 14 residues.

This chain links TRBV7-7 with TRBJ2-7; D remains unclear. Trimming took off 1 base at V and 5 bases at J, with 12 bases between the two ends. Germline V gene data show CDR1 as SSHAT and CDR2 as FNYEAQ (reference sequence). The CDR3 is 14 residues long. The CDR3 bases are TGTGCCAGCAGCTTAGGTAACAGTAATAACGAGCAGTACTTC. The encoded protein is CASSLGNSNNEQYF. The variable domain in full, with the rest retrieved from reference TRBV7-7 and TRBJ2-7, is GAGVSQSPRYKVTKRGQDVTLRCDPISSHATLYWYQQALGQGPEFLTYFNYEAQPDKSGLPSDRFSAERPEGSISTLTIQRTEQRDSAMYRCASSLGNSNNEQYFGPGTRLTVT.

The chain recombines TRBV27 with TRBJ2-7; tentative D call: TRBD2 (5 bases). Germline V gene data show CDR1 as MNHEY and CDR2 as SMNVEV (reference sequence). Trimming left V 7 bases short and J 2 bases short, with 15 bases between. The CDR3 runs 14 residues. The CDR3 DNA is TGTGCCAGCACCAGGACTGAGCCTACCTACGAGCAGTACTTC. Encoded protein: CASTRTEPTYEQYF.

The chain combines TRBV27 with TRBJ2-1; TRBD2 is a possible D gene (6 bases). Germline CDR1 MNHEY, CDR2 SMNVEV (reference sequence). Trimming cost V 8 bases and J 6 bases, with 17 bases left between them. The CDR3 is 14 amino acids. CDR3 DNA sequence: TGTGCCAGCCGCGGCGGGGAGCCGTTCAATGAGCAGTTCTTC. It specifies CASRGGEPFNEQFF.

This chain uses TRBV5-1 with TRBJ2-6; D ambiguous. The CDR3 contains 15 residues. Per germline, CDR1 SGHRS and CDR2 YFSETQ. V lost 3 bases to trimming and J lost 0 bases, with 7 bases between them. Written as DNA, the CDR3 is TGCGCCAGCAGCTCTACTGTCTCTGGGGCCAACGTCCTGACTTTC. Translated: CASSSTVSGANVLTF. Full variable domain (remainder filled in from reference TRBV5-1 and TRBJ2-6): KAGVTQTPRYLIKTRGQQVTLSCSPISGHRSVSWYQQTPGQGLQFLFEYFSETQRNKGNFPGRFSGRQFSNSRSEMNVSTLELGDSALYLCASSSTVSGANVLTFGAGSRLTVL.

CDR3 sequence (DNA): TGTGCCACCAGCAGAGCCGGTCAGCCCCAGCATTTT. This gives the protein CATSRAGQPQHF. J is TRBJ1-5 and V is TRBV15; no clear D gene. Trimming took off 1 base at V and 6 bases at J, with 4 bases between the two ends. Germline-derived CDR1 and CDR2 are LNHNV and YYDKDF (reference sequence). This CDR3 spans 12 amino acids.

This chain connects TRBV6-5 to TRBJ1-5; 8 bases match TRBD1. The CDR3 runs to 15 residues. Germline CDR1 reads MNHEY; CDR2 reads SVGAGI. The junction had 7 bases not matched to a gene; V was cut back by 6 bases and J by 3 bases. The chain's CDR3 is CASREDRVVNQPQHF. The CDR3 coding sequence is TGTGCCAGCAGGGAGGACAGGGTCGTCAATCAGCCCCAGCATTTT.

This clone was picked up one time. The V call is TRBV7-8, the J call TRBJ1-3; the D gene is possibly TRBD1 (5 bases). The germline V and J ends were trimmed by 2 bases and 3 bases, with 8 bases remaining between them. From germline, CDR1 is SGHVS and CDR2 FQNEAQ. This CDR3 has 14 residues. For the CDR3, the DNA is TGTGCCAGCAGCTTAAGGGGCTTTGGAAACACCATATATTTT. Protein product: CASSLRGFGNTIYF.

This clone showed up just a few times. This rearrangement joins TRBV6-2 or TRBV6-3 to TRBJ2-3, with 11 bases matching TRBD2. V lost 5 bases and J lost 2; bases outside the gene matches: 3. The CDR3 length is 15 residues. Germline V CDR1 and CDR2: MNHEY, SVGEGT. The CDR3 nucleotides are TGTGCCAGCAGTCCGACTAGCGGGGCCACAGATACGCAGTATTTT. Amino acid sequence: CASSPTSGATDTQYF.

The CDR3 region is CATSDSGTSGGKQYF. CDR3 DNA: TGTGCCACCAGTGATTCCGGGACTAGTGGAGGGAAGCAGTACTTC. V is TRBV24-1 and J is TRBJ2-7; the match to TRBD2 covers 8 bases. The CDR3 totals 15 residues. V shed 2 bases and J 8 bases; nucleotides not matched to a gene: 10. Germline CDR1 and CDR2: KGHDR and SFDVKD.

The chain is built from TRBV3-1 (or the pseudogene TRBV3-2) and TRBJ2-2, with 9 positions matching TRBD1. V lost 5 bases, J lost 1 base, and 5 bases stayed unmatched. The V gene's germline CDR1 is LGHDT and CDR2 YNNKEL (reference sequence). This CDR3 has 16 residues. CDR3 residues: CASSLRQGGNTGELFF. DNA of the CDR3: TGTGCCAGCAGCTTAAGACAGGGGGGGAACACCGGGGAGCTGTTTTTT.

This sequence joins TRBV12-3 or TRBV12-4 and TRBJ1-1; no clear D. The CDR3 length is 13 residues. V was cut by 7 bases and J by 3 bases, with 12 bases left in between. The CDR3 is CASKSEVHTEAFF. For the CDR3, the DNA is TGTGCCAGCAAGTCTGAGGTCCACACTGAAGCTTTCTTT.

The rearrangement uses TRBV3-1 (or the pseudogene TRBV3-2) and TRBJ2-2, with a tentative D call TRBD1 (7 bases). V was trimmed by 0 bases and J by 13 bases, leaving 15 bases between them. This CDR3 spans 14 amino acids. CDR1 is LGHDT, CDR2 YNNKEL, per germline (reference sequence). CDR3 nucleotides: TGTGCCAGCAGCCAAGACAGGGGGGCCCGCGGGCTGTTTTTT. Its translation is CASSQDRGARGLFF.

The rearrangement links TRBV19 to TRBJ2-7; a possible D gene is TRBD2 (5 bases). Trimming took 3 bases from V and 2 from J, leaving 14 bases between them. The CDR3 consists of 15 residues. Germline V gene sequence: CDR1 LNHDA, CDR2 SQIVND (reference sequence). CDR3 DNA: TGTGCCAGTAGTATCGAGGGTGGGCGTCCCTACGAGCAGTACTTC. Protein product: CASSIEGGRPYEQYF.

This clone was seen once. This rearrangement joins TRBV19 to TRBJ1-1; possibly TRBD1 for D (5 bases). This CDR3 is 15 amino acids long. The V end lost 5 bases, the J end lost 6 bases, and 19 bases lay between the germline ends. From germline, CDR1 is LNHDA and CDR2 SQIVND (reference sequence). CDR3 sequence reads: CASSPRGRSEAEAFF. The DNA of the CDR3 is TGTGCCAGTAGTCCCCGGGGGAGGTCGGAAGCTGAAGCTTTCTTT.

The V gene is TRBV7-2, the J gene TRBJ2-1; 8 nucleotides line up with TRBD2. The trim removed 0 bases at V and 4 bases at J, leaving 5 bases unmatched. The CDR3 is made up of 16 amino acids. Germline CDR1 reads SGHTA; CDR2 reads FQGNSA. CDR3 in DNA: TGTGCCAGCAGCTTAGCGCTCACGGGGGGGTACAATGAGCAGTTCTTC. Protein product: CASSLALTGGYNEQFF.

This clone occurred a few times. The J gene is TRBJ1-3, the V gene TRBV18; 7 bases match TRBD1. CDR1 is KGHSH and CDR2 is LQKENI in the germline V gene. This CDR3 region has 16 residues. V lost 3 bases and J lost 0; bases outside the gene matches: 5. CDR3 in DNA: TGTGCCAGCTCACCGGGGACAGCCGGCTCTGGAAACACCATATATTTT. Translated, it gives CASSPGTAGSGNTIYF.

The chain employs TRBV11-2 and TRBJ1-3; D uncertain. The CDR3 length is 14 residues. Trimming cost V 5 bases and J 0 bases, with 8 bases left between them. Germline V gene data show CDR1 as SGHAT and CDR2 as FQNNGV. The CDR3 region has the DNA TGTGCCAGCAGCCTTCAGAACTCTGGAAACACCATATATTTT. Translated, it gives CASSLQNSGNTIYF.

The chain has TRBV5-1 and TRBJ1-2, with D tentatively TRBD1 (5 bases). CDR3 length: 12 amino acids. From germline, CDR1 is SGHRS and CDR2 YFSETQ. Trimming removed 3 bases from V and 4 bases from J, with 7 bases in between. In nucleotides, the CDR3 is TGCGCCAGCAGCTCGGACACCTATGGCTACACCTTC. Amino acid sequence: CASSSDTYGYTF.

The CDR3 DNA sequence: TGTGCCAGCAGCCAAGGAGGGTTAGCTTTCTTT. Translated, it gives CASSQGGLAFF. The J gene is TRBJ1-1, the V gene TRBV3-1 (or the pseudogene TRBV3-2); D unresolved. Germline values: CDR1 LGHDT, CDR2 YNNKEL (reference sequence). The length of the CDR3 is 11 residues. V lost 1 base and J lost 10, with 7 bases in between.

The rearrangement joins TRBV10-2 to TRBJ2-2; the match to TRBD1 covers 7 bases. The length of the CDR3 is 16 residues. Per the germline V gene, CDR1 is WSHSY and CDR2 is SAAADI. J lost 2 bases, V lost 0 bases, and 3 bases had no gene match. As DNA, the CDR3 is TGCGCCAGCAGTGAGTCGACAGGGAGAAACACCGGGGAGCTGTTTTTT. The encoded protein is CASSESTGRNTGELFF.

The V gene is TRBV5-1, the J gene TRBJ2-1; 9 positions match TRBD2. Germline V CDR1 and CDR2: SGHRS, YFSETQ. Trimming cost V 3 bases and J 7 bases; bases outside gene matches: 14. There are 17 residues in the CDR3. CDR3 in DNA: TGCGCCAGCAGCTCGGGACTCGCGGGGGGGCCGGGGAATGAGCAGTTCTTC. Translation: CASSSGLAGGPGNEQFF.

The chain joins TRBV2 to TRBJ2-3; D is ambiguous. CDR3 size: 14 residues. Trimming removed 4 bases from V and 2 bases from J, with 10 bases in between. Germline V gene data show CDR1 as SNHLY and CDR2 as FYNNEI. As DNA, the CDR3 is TGTGCCAGCAGTGGGCGAGGAACCACAGATACGCAGTATTTT. This translates into CASSGRGTTDTQYF.

The rearrangement joins TRBV5-1 to TRBJ2-2; 8 positions agree with TRBD2. This CDR3 has 17 amino acids. Trimming took 7 bases from V and 1 from J; bases not matched to a gene: 12. The germline V gene encodes CDR1 SGHRS and CDR2 YFSETQ. Written as DNA, the CDR3 is TGCGCCAGCTCAAGTCTCGGGGGGGCTCTGAACACCGGGGAGCTGTTTTTT. Translating gives CASSSLGGALNTGELFF.